This T cell receptor (beta chain) is from a study of blood T cells in healthy people across ages. Study summary: The template switching approach captured approximately one barcoded beta molecule for every two T cells. Overall study results and limits: Estimates based on one million T cells were treated as lower bounds. More naive CD4+ cells and higher diversity were found in long-lived than in aged donors.

Primers used in a second PCR of roughly 6 to 12 cycles were a sample-barcoded 5' primer and a J-beta primer mix. Each CDR3 protein gets one entry after TCRdb re-called the 5' RACE reads with MiXCR. Of fewer than 900,000 distinct CDR3 sequences in the sample, approximately 49% were seen once. Germline CDR1 and CDR2: SGHRS and YFSETQ. Trimming removed 0 bases at V and 5 bases at J, with 14 bases between. CDR3 length: 16 residues. Regarding this clonotype: Its antigen is undetermined.

The source of this sequence is an older woman in good health. The specimen was blood. The chain is built from TRBV5-1 and TRBJ1-4; D might be TRBD1 (5 bases). The CDR3 DNA sequence: TGCGCCAGCAGCTTGGCCGCCGGGACGCGAAATGAAAAACTGTTTTTT. As protein: CASSLAAGTRNEKLFF. The complete variable domain, with remaining parts taken from reference TRBV5-1 and TRBJ1-4, reads KAGVTQTPRYLIKTRGQQVTLSCSPISGHRSVSWYQQTPGQGLQFLFEYFSETQRNKGNFPGRFSGRQFSNSRSEMNVSTLELGDSALYLCASSLAAGTRNEKLFFGSGTQLSVL.